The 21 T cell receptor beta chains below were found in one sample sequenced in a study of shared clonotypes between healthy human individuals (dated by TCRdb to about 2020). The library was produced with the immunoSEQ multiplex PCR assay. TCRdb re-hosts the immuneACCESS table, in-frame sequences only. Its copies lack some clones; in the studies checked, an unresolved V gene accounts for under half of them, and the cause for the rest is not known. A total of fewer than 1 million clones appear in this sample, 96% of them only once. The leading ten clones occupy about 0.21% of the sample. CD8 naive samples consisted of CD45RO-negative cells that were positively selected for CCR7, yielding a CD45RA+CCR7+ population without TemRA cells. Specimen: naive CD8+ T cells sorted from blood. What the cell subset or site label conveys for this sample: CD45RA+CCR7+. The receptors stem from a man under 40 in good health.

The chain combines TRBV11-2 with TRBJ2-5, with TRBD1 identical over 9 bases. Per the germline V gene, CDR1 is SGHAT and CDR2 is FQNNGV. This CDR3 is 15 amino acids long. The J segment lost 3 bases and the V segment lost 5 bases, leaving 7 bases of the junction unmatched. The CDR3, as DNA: TGTGCCAGCAGCCCATTTGACAGGGGGGAAGAGACCCAGTACTTC. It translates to CASSPFDRGEETQYF.

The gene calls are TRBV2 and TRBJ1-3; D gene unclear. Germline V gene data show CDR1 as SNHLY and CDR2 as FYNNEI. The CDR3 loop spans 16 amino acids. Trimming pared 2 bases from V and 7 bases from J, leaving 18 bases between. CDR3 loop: CASSESETHVGNTIYF. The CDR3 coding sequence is TGTGCCAGCAGTGAAAGTGAGACCCACGTCGGGAACACCATATATTTT. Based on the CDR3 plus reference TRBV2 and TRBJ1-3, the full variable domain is EPEVTQTPSHQVTQMGQEVILRCVPISNHLYFYWYRQILGQKVEFLVSFYNNEISEKSEIFDDQFSVERPDGSNFTLKIRSTKLEDSAMYFCASSESETHVGNTIYFGEGSWLTVV.

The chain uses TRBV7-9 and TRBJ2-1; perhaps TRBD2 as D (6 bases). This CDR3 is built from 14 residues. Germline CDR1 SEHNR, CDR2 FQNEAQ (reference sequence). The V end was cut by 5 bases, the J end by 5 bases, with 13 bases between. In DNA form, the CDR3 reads TGTGCCAGCAGCCCGCGACTAGTCCACAATGAGCAGTTCTTC. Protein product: CASSPRLVHNEQFF.

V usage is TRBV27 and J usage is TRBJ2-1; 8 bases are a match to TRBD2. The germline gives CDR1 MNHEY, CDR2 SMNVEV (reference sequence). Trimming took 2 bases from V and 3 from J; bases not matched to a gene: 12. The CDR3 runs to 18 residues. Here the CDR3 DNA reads TGTGCCAGCAGTTTACCCCCCATGGCGGGAGGATTCTACAATGAGCAGTTCTTC. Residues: CASSLPPMAGGFYNEQFF.

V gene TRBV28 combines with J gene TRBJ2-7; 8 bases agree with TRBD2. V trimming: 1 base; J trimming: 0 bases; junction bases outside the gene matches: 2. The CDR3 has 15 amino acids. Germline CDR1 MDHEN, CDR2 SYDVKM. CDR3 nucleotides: TGTGCCAGCAGTTTATCTCTAGCGGGCTCCTACGAGCAGTACTTC. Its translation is CASSLSLAGSYEQYF. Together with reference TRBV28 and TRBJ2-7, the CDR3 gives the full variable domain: DVKVTQSSRYLVKRTGEKVFLECVQDMDHENMFWYRQDPGLGLRLIYFSYDVKMKEKGDIPEGYSVSREKKERFSLILESASTNQTSMYLCASSLSLAGSYEQYFGPGTRLTVT.

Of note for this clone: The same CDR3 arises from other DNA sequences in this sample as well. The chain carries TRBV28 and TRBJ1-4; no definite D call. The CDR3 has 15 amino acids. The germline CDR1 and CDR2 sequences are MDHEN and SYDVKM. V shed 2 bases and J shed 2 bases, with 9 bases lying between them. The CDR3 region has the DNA TGTGCCAGCAGTTTAAACCGGGCCACTAATGAAAAACTGTTTTTT. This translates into CASSLNRATNEKLFF.

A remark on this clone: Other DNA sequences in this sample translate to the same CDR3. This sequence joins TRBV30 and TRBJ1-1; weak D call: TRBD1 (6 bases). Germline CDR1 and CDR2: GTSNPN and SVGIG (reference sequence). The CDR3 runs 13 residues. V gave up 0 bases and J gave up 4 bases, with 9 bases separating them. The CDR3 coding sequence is TGTGCCTGGAGTGTAGGGGGGGGCACTGAAGCTTTCTTT. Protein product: CAWSVGGGTEAFF.

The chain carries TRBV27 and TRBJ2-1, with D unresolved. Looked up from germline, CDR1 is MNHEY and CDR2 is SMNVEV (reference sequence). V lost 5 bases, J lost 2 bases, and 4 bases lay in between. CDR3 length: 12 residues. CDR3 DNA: TGTGCCAGCAGTAAGACCTACAATGAGCAGTTCTTC. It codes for CASSKTYNEQFF.

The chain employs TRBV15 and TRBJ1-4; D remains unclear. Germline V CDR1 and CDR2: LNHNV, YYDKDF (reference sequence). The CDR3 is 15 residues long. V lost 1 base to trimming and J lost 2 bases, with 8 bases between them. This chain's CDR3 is CATSRVHATNEKLFF. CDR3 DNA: TGTGCCACCAGCAGAGTTCACGCTACTAATGAAAAACTGTTTTTT.

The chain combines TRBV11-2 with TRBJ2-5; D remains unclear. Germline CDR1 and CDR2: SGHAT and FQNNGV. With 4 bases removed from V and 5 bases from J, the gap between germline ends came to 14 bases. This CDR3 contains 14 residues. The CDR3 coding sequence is TGTGCCAGCAGCTCATTCCTGGTTGGGGAGACCCAGTACTTC. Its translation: CASSSFLVGETQYF.

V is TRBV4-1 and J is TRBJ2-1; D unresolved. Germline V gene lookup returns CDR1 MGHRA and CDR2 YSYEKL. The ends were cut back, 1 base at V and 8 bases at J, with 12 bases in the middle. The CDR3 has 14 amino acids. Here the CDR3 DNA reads TGCGCCAGCAGCCAAGTTCTAGTCGGCGATGAGCAGTTCTTC. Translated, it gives CASSQVLVGDEQFF.

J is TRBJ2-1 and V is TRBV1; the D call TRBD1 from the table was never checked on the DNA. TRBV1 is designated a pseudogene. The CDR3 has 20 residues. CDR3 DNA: TGCACCAGCAGCCCTTGGGGTAGGGGGCATATGATCACTGCCTACAATGAGCAGTTCTTC. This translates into CTSSPWGRGHMITAYNEQFF.

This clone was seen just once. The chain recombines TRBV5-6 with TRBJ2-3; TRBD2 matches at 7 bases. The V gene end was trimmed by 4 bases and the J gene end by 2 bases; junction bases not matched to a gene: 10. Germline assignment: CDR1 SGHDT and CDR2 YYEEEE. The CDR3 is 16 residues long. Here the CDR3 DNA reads TGTGCCAGCAGCGGGCGGAGGGAGGGGTTCACAGATACGCAGTATTTT. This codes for CASSGRREGFTDTQYF.

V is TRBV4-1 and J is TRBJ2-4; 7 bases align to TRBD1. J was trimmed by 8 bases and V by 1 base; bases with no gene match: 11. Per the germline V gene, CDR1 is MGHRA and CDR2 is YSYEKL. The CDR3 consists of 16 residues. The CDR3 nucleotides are TGCGCCAGCAGCCAAGTTCTCTCCTTCACAGGGGACATTCAGTACTTC. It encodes CASSQVLSFTGDIQYF.

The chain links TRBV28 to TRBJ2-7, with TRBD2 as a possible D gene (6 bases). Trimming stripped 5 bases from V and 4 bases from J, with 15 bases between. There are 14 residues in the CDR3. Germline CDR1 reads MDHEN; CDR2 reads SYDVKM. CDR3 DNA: TGTGCCAGCAGTCCTCCTCGGGACTCGTACGAGCAGTACTTC. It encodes CASSPPRDSYEQYF.

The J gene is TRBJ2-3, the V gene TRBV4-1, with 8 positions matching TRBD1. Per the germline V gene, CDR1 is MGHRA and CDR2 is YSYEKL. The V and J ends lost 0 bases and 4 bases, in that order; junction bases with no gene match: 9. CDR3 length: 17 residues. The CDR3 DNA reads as TGCGCCAGCAGCCAAGAGGTCAGGGGGCTTCTAGCAGATACGCAGTATTTT. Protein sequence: CASSQEVRGLLADTQYF.

Written as DNA, the CDR3 is TGTGCCAGCAGCGGGCCTGGGGGTATCAATCAGCCCCAGCATTTT. It specifies CASSGPGGINQPQHF. The J gene is TRBJ1-5, the V gene TRBV7-9, with D possibly being TRBD1 (5 bases). V lost 5 bases, J lost 3 bases, and 14 bases lay in between. In germline, CDR1 is SEHNR, CDR2 FQNEAQ (reference sequence). The CDR3 is 15 amino acids.

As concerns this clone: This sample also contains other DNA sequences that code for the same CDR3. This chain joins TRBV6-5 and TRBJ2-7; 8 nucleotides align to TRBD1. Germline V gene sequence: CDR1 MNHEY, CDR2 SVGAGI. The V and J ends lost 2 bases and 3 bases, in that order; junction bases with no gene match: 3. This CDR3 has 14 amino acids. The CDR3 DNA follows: TGTGCCAGCAGTTACGGGACAGGAGTCTACGAGCAGTACTTC. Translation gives CASSYGTGVYEQYF.

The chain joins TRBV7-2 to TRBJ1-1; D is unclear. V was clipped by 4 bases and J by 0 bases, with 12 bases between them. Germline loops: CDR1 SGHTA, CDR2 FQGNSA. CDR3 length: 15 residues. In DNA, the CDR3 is TGTGCCAGCAGCTCCACGGAACTGGTGAACACTGAAGCTTTCTTT. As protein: CASSSTELVNTEAFF. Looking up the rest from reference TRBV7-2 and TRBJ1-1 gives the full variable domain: GAGVSQSPSNKVTEKGKDVELRCDPISGHTALYWYRQSLGQGLEFLIYFQGNSAPDKSGLPSDRFSAERTGGSVSTLTIQRTQQEDSAVYLCASSSTELVNTEAFFGQGTRLTVV.

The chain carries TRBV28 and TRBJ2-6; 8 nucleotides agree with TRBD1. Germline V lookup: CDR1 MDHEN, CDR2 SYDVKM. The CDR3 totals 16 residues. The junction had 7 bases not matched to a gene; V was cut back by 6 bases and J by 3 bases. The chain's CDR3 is CASSTTGGDGANVLTF. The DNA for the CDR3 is TGTGCCAGCAGCACCACAGGGGGTGATGGGGCCAACGTCCTGACTTTC.

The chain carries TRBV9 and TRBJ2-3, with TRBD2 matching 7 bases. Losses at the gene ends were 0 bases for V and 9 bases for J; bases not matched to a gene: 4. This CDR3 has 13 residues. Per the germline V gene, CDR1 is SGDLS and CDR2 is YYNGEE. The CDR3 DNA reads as TGTGCCAGCAGCGTAGGGCAGGGAGGGACGCAGTATTTT. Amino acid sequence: CASSVGQGGTQYF.